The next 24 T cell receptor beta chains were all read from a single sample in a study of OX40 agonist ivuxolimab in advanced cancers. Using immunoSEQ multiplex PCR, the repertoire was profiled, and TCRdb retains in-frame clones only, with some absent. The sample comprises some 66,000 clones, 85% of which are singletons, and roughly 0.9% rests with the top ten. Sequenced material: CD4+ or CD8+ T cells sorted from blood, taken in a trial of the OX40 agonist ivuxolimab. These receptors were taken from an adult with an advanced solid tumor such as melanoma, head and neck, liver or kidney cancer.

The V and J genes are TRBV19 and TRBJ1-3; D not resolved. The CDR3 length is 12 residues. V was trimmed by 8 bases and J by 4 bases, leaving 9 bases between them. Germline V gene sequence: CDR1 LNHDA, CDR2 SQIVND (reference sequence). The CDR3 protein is CASGYPGNTIYF. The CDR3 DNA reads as TGTGCCAGTGGGTATCCGGGAAACACCATATATTTT.

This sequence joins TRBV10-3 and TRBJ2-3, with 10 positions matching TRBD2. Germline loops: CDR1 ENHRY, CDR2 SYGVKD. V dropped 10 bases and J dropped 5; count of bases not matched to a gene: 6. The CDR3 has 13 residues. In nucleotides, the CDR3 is TGTGCCAGCGGACTAGCGGAGGGAGATACGCAGTATTTT. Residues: CASGLAEGDTQYF.

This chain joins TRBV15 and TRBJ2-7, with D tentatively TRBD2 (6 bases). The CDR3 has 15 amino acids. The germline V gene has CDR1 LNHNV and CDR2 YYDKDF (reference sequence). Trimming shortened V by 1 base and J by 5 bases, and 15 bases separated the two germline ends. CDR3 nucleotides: TGTGCCACCAGCAGAGGGCTCGGGACTCCCAACGAGCAGTACTTC. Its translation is CATSRGLGTPNEQYF.

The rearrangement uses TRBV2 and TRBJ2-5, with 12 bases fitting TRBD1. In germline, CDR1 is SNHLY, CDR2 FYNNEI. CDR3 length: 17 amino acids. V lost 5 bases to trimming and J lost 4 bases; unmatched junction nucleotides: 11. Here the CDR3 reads CASSFTGQGAGRETQYF. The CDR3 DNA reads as TGTGCCAGCAGTTTCACGGGACAGGGGGCCGGTAGAGAGACCCAGTACTTC.

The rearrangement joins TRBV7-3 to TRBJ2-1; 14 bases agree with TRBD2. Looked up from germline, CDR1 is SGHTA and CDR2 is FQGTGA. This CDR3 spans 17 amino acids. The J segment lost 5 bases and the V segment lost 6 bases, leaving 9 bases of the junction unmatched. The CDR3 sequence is CASSPPGLAGVHNEQFF. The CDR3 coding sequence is TGTGCCAGCAGTCCTCCGGGACTAGCGGGAGTCCACAATGAGCAGTTCTTC. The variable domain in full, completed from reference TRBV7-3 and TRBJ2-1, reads GAGVSQTPSNKVTEKGKYVELRCDPISGHTALYWYRQSLGQGPEFLIYFQGTGAADDSGLPNDRFFAVRPEGSVSTLKIQRTERGDSAVYLCASSPPGLAGVHNEQFFGPGTRLTVL.

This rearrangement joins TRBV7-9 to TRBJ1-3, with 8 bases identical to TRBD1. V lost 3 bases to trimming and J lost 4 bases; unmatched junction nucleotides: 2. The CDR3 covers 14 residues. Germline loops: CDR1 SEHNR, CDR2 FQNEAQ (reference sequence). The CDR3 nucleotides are TGTGCCAGCAGCTTGGACAGGGTCGGAAACACCATATATTTT. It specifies CASSLDRVGNTIYF.

This CDR3 reads CASSLAGTPGTQYF. The CDR3 DNA reads TGTGCCAGCAGCTTGGCTGGGACCCCGGGTACGCAGTATTTT. This rearrangement joins TRBV5-6 to TRBJ2-3; D may match TRBD1 or TRBD2 (5 bases each). This CDR3 is 14 amino acids long. V was trimmed by 0 bases and J by 8 bases, leaving 13 bases between them. Germline V gene data show CDR1 as SGHDT and CDR2 as YYEEEE.

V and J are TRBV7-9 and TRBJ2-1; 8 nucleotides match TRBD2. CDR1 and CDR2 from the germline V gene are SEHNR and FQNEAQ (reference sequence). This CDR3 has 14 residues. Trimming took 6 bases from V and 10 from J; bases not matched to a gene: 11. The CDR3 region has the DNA TGTGCCAGCAGACCGGGACTAGAGTATGGCGAGCAGTTCTTC. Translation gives CASRPGLEYGEQFF.

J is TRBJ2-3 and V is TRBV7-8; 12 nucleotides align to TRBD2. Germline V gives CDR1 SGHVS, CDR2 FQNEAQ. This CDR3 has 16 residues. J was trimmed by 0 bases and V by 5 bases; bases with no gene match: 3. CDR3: CASSPGTSGSTDTQYF. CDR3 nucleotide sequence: TGTGCCAGCAGCCCCGGGACTAGCGGGAGCACAGATACGCAGTATTTT.

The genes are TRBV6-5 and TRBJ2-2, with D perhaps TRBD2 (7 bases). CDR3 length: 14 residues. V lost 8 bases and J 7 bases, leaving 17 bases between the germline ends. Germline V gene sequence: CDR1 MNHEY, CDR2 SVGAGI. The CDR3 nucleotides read TGTGCCAGCTCAACCGGGGGGCTTGGCGGGGAGCTGTTTTTT. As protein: CASSTGGLGGELFF.

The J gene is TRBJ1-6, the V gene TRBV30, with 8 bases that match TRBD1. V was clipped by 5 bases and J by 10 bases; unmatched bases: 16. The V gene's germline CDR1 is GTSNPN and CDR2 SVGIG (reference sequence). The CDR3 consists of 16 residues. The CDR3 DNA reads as TGTGCCTGGCGACGACTGGCGGACAGGGTTGGGTCACCCCTCCACTTT. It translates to CAWRRLADRVGSPLHF. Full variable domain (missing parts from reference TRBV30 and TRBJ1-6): SQTIHQWPATLVQPVGSPLSLECTVEGTSNPNLYWYRQAAGRGLQLLFYSVGIGQISSEVPQNLSASRPQDRQFILSSKKLLLSDSGFYLCAWRRLADRVGSPLHFGNGTRLTVT.

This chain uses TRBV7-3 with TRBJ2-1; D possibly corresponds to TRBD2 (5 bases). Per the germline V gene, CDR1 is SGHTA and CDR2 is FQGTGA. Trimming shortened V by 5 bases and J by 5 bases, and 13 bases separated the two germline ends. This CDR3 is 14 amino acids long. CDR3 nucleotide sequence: TGTGCCAGCAGCACCACGGGCGGGCACAATGAGCAGTTCTTC. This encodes CASSTTGGHNEQFF.

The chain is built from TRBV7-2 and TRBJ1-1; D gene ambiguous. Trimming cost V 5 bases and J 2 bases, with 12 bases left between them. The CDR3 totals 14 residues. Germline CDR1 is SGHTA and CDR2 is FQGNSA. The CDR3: CASSPSWGNTEAFF. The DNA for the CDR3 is TGTGCCAGCAGCCCTTCTTGGGGAAACACTGAAGCTTTCTTT.

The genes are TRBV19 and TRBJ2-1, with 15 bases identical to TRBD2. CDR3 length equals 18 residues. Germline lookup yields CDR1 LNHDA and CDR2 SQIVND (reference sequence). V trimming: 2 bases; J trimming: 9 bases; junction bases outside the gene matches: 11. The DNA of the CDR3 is TGTGCCAGTAGTATACCCCGCGGACTAGCGGGAGGGAGGGGTGAGCAGTTCTTC. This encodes CASSIPRGLAGGRGEQFF.

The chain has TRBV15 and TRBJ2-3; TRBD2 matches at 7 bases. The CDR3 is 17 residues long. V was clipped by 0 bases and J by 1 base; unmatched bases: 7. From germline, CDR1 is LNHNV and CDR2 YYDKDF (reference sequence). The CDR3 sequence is CATSRDLSGVGTDTQYF. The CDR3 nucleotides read TGTGCCACCAGCAGAGATTTGAGCGGGGTGGGCACAGATACGCAGTATTTT.

CDR3 residues: CATSGTLNIQYF. Written as DNA, the CDR3 is TGTGCCACCTCCGGGACACTAAACATTCAGTACTTC. The rearrangement uses TRBV2 and TRBJ2-4; D may be TRBD1 (6 bases). CDR3 length equals 12 residues. Germline loops: CDR1 SNHLY, CDR2 FYNNEI. The V and J ends lost 10 bases and 6 bases respectively, with 13 bases between them. The full variable domain, completed using reference TRBV2 and TRBJ2-4, is EPEVTQTPSHQVTQMGQEVILRCVPISNHLYFYWYRQILGQKVEFLVSFYNNEISEKSEIFDDQFSVERPDGSNFTLKIRSTKLEDSAMYFCATSGTLNIQYFGAGTRLSVL.

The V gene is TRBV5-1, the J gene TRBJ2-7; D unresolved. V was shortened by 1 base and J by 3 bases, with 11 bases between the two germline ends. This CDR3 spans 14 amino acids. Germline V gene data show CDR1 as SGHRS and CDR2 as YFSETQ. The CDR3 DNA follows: TGCGCCAGCAGCTTGACGGCGGACCTCTACGAGCAGTACTTC. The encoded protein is CASSLTADLYEQYF.

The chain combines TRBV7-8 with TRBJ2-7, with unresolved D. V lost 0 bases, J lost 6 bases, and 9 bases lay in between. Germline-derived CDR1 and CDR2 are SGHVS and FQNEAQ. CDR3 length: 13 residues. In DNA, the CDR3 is TGTGCCAGCAGCTTAGCGGCACACCCCGAGCAGTACTTC. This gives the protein CASSLAAHPEQYF.

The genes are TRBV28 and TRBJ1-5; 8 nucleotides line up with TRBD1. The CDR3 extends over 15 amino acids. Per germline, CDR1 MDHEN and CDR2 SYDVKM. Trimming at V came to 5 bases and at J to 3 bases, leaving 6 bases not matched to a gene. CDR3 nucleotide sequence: TGTGCCAGCAGTGCGGGACAGGATCTCAATCAGCCCCAGCATTTT. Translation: CASSAGQDLNQPQHF.

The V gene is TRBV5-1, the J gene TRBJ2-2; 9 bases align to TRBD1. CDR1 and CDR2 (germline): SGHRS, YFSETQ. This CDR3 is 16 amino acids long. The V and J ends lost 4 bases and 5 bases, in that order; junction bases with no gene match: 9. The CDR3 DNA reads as TGCGCCAGCAGCCCGTCCGGGACAGGGACGACCGGGGAGCTGTTTTTT. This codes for CASSPSGTGTTGELFF.

The CDR3 here is CASSLGPQATEAFF. The CDR3 region has the DNA TGTGCCAGCAGCCTGGGACCGCAGGCCACTGAAGCTTTCTTT. The chain recombines TRBV9 with TRBJ1-1, with D possibly matching TRBD1 (5 bases). The ends were cut back, 4 bases at V and 4 bases at J, with 14 bases in the middle. The CDR3 sequence is 14 residues long. Per the germline V gene, CDR1 is SGDLS and CDR2 is YYNGEE.

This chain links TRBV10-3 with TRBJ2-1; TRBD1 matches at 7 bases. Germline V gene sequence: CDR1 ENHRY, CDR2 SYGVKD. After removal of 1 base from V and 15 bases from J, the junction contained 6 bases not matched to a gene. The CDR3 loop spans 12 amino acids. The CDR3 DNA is TGTGCCATCAGTGAGTTGGACAGGAGTCGGTTCTTC. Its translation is CAISELDRSRFF.

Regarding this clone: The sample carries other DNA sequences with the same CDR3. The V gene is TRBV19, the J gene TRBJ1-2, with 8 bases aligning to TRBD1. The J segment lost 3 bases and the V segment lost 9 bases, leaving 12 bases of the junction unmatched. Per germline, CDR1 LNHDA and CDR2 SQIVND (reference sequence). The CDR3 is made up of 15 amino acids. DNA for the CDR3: TGTGCCAGCAGTCCCTGGACAGGGAGGGACTATGGCTACACCTTC. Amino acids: CASSPWTGRDYGYTF.

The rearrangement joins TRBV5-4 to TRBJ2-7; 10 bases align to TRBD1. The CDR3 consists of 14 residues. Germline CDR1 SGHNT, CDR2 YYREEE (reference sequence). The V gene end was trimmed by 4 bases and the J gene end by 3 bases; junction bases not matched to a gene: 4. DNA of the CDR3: TGTGCCAGCAGCGCCGGGACAGGGGTCTACGAGCAGTACTTC. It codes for CASSAGTGVYEQYF.